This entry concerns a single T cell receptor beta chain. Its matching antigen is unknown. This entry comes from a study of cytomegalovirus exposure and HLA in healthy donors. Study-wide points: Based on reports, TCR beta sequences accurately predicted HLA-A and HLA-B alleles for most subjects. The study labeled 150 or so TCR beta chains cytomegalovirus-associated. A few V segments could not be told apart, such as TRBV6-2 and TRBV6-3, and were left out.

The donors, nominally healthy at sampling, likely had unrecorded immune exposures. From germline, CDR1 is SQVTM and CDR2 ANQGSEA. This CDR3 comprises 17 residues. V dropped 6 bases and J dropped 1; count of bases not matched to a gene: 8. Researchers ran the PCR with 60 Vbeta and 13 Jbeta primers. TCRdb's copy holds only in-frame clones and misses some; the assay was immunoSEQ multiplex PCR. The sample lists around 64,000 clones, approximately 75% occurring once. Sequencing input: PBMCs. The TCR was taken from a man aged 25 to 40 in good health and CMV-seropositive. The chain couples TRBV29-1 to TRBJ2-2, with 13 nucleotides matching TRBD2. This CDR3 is CSVGPGLAGMNTGELFF. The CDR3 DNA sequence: TGCAGCGTGGGCCCGGGACTAGCGGGGATGAACACCGGGGAGCTGTTTTTT.